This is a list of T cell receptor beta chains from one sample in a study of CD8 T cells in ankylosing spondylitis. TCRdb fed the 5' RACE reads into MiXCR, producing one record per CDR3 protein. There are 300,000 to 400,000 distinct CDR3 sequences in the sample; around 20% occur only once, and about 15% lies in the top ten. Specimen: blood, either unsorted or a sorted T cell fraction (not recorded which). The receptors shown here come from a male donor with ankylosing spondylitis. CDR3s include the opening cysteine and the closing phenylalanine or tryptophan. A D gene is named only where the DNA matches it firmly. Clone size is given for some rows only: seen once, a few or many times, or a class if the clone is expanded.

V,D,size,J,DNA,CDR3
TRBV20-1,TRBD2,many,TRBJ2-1,TGCAGTGCTAGAGATTTGGCTAGCGGGGGGTCGGGGCAGTTCTTC,CSARDLASGGSGQFF
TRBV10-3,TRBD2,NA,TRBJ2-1,TGTGCCATCAGACTAGCGGGTCGCTCCTACAATGAGCAGTTCTTC,CAIRLAGRSYNEQFF
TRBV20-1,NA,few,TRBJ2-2,TGCAGTGCTTGGACAGGGCGGGGGGCCGGGGAGCTGTTTTTT,CSAWTGRGAGELFF
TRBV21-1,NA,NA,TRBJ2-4,TGTGCCAGCAGCATTCCCCCAGGGGAATTGCGGCTAGCCAAAAACATTCAGTACTTC,CASSIPPGELRLAKNIQYF
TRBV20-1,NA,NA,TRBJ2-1,TGCAGTGCTGGCCCCCGGGATTTCTGGGGGAATGAGCAGTTCTTC,CSAGPRDFWGNEQFF
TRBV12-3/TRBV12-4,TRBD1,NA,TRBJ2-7,TGTGCCAGCAGTTTAGGGGGACAGGAGTTCGCCGGGCGGCAGTACTTC,CASSLGGQEFAGRQYF
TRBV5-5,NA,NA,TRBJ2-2,TGTGCCAGCAGCCCCGGACCCGAACCCGGGGAGCTGTTTTTT,CASSPGPEPGELFF
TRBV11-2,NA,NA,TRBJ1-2,TGTGCCAGCAGCTTAGAGTACCATGGCTACACCTTC,CASSLEYHGYTF
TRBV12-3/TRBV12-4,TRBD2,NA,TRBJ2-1,TGTGCCAGCAGTTTTGGCGGGGGGGGCAATGAGCAGTTCTTC,CASSFGGGGNEQFF
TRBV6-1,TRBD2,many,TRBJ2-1,TGTGCCAGCAGTGGCTCTAGCGGTGGCTACAATGAGCAGTTCTTC,CASSGSSGGYNEQFF
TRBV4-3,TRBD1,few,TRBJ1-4,TGCGCCAGCAGCCAATATACGGGACAGGGGGATGAAAAACTGTTTTTT,CASSQYTGQGDEKLFF
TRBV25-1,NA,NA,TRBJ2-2,TGTGCCAGCAGTGAAGGGAGTCGGGGCACCGGGGAGCTGTTTTTT,CASSEGSRGTGELFF
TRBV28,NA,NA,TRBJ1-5,TGTGCCAGCAGTTTAAGATCTTGGCCCCAGCATTTT,CASSLRSWPQHF
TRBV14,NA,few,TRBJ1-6,TGTGCCAGCAGCCAAGAGGTCAGGGGAGGCTCACCCCTCCACTTT,CASSQEVRGGSPLHF
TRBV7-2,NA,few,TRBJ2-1,TGTGCCAGCAGCTTAGTGTTGCGGGAGCAGTTCTTC,CASSLVLREQFF
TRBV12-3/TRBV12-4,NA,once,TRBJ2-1,TGTGCCAGCAACCCGATCGGGACAATCTCCATCTACAATGAGCAGTTCTTC,CASNPIGTISIYNEQFF
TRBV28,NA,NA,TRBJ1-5,TGTGCCAGCAGCAGGACAAGGTCCCAGCATTTT,CASSRTRSQHF
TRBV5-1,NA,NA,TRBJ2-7,TGCGCCAGCAGCTTGGACGTGGGGGCCGCCTACGAGCAGTACTTC,CASSLDVGAAYEQYF
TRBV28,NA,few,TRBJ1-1,TGTGCCAGCAGTAGACTCCTCGGGATCCTCATGAACACTGAAGCTTTCTTT,CASSRLLGILMNTEAFF
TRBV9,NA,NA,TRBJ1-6,TGTGCCAGCAGCGTAGATCCACGGAATTCACCCCTCCACTTT,CASSVDPRNSPLHF
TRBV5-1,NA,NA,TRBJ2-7,TGCGCCAGCAGCCCGGGGCCAGGGACTTATTCCTACGAGCAGTACTTC,CASSPGPGTYSYEQYF
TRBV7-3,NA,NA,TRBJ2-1,TGTGCCAGCAGCTTTAGAGGGAGCGGGTACAATGAGCAGTTCTTC,CASSFRGSGYNEQFF
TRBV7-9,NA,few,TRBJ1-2,TGTGCCAGCAGCTTAGACAGAAGTAATGGCTACACCTTC,CASSLDRSNGYTF
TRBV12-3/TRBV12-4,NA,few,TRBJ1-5,TGTGCCAGCAGTTTTGCGGGACCCCGATTCGATCAGCCCCAGCATTTT,CASSFAGPRFDQPQHF
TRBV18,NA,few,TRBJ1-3,TGTGCCAGCTCAGTTGACTCTGGAAACACCATATATTTT,CASSVDSGNTIYF
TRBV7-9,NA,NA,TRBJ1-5,TGTGCCAGCAGCACCACAGGGAACAATCAGCCCCAGCATTTT,CASSTTGNNQPQHF
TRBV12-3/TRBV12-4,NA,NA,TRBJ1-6,TGTGCCAGCAGTTTAGGGGGCCCCGGTGGGGCACCCCTCCACTTT,CASSLGGPGGAPLHF
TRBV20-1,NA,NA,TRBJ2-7,TGCAGTGCTAGTGGGGAGGCCTACGAGCAGTACTTC,CSASGEAYEQYF
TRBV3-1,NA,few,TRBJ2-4,TGTGCCAGCAGCCAAGATGGACTACCCCAAAACATTCAGTACTTC,CASSQDGLPQNIQYF
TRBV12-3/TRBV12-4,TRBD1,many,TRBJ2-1,TGTGCCAGCAGTTTCGAGACAGGGCCATACAATGAGCAGTTCTTC,CASSFETGPYNEQFF
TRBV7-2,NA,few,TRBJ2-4,TGTGCCAGCAGCCTCCCCCGGGCGACATTCGAAAACATTCAGTACTTC,CASSLPRATFENIQYF
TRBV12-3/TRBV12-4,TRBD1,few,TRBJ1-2,TGTGCCAGCAGTTCAGACAGGGTTGACGGCTACACCTTC,CASSSDRVDGYTF
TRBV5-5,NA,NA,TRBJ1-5,TGTGCCAGCAGCGCCGGGACACTCAATCAGCCCCAGCATTTT,CASSAGTLNQPQHF
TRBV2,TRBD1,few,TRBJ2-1,TGTGCCAGCAGGCGGACAGGGGGTGCTTACAATGAGCAGTTCTTC,CASRRTGGAYNEQFF
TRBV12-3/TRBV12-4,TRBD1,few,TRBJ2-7,TGTGCCAGCAGTTCCCACCGACAGGGCTACGAGCAGTACTTC,CASSSHRQGYEQYF
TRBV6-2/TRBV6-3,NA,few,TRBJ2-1,TGTGCCAGCAGTTCTTGGAGCCCATCCTACAATGAGCAGTTCTTC,CASSSWSPSYNEQFF
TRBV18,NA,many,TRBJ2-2,TGTGCCAGCTCACCACAGAATACCGGGGAGCTGTTTTTT,CASSPQNTGELFF
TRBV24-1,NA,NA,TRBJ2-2,TGTGCCACTCAGGCAAGGGCCAACACCGGGGAGCTGTTTTTT,CATQARANTGELFF
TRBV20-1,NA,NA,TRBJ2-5,TGCAGTGCTAGAGTCCTATCTAGCGATCAAGAGACCCAGTACTTC,CSARVLSSDQETQYF
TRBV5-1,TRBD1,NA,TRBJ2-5,TGCGCCAGCAGCCACGGACAGGAGCAAGAGACCCAGTACTTC,CASSHGQEQETQYF
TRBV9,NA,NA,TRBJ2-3,TGTGCCAGCAGCGTAGTTGGACTCCTCACAGATACGCAGTATTTT,CASSVVGLLTDTQYF
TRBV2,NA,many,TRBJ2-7,TGTGCCAGCACCCTGACCGGTTCCTACGAGCAGTACTTC,CASTLTGSYEQYF
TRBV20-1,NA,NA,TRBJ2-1,TGCAGTGCTCATCTAGCGCCATCCTACAATGAGCAGTTCTTC,CSAHLAPSYNEQFF